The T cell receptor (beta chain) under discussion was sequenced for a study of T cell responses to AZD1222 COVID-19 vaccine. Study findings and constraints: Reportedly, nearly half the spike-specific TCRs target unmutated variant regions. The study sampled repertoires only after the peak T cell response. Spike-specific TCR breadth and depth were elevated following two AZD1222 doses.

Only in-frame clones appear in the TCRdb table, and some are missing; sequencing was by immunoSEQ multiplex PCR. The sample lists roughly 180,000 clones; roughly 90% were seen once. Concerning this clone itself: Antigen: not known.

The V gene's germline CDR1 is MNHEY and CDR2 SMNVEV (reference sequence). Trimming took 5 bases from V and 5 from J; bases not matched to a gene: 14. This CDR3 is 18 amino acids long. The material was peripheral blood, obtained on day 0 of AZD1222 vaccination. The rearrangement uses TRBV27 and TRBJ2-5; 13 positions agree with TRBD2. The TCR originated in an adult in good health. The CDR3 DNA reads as TGTGCCAGCAGTAATAGGAGACTAGCGGGAGGTCGGGCTGAGACCCAGTACTTC. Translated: CASSNRRLAGGRAETQYF.